Each of the 7 T cell receptor beta chains below was sequenced from the same sample in a study of regulatory T cells in long-lasting Graves disease. Investigators prepared the TCR beta libraries by applying iRepertoire HTBI primers and Arm-PCR of CDR3 regions. MiXCR, applied by TCRdb to the multiplex PCR reads, yields one record per CDR3 protein. The sample has 550,000 to 700,000 distinct CDR3 sequences; about 16% are singletons. Time point reported: newly diagnosed GD, antithyroid drugs for less than 3 months. PBMC RNA was the source of the TCR library. This sample was shared with a second study, whose subject was T cells in Graves' hyperthyroidism and ophthalmopathy.

The source material was peripheral blood mononuclear cells (PBMCs), sampled at new diagnosis, from a patient treated with antithyroid drugs. The receptors shown here come from a man aged 18 to 30 with Graves disease.

This clonotype has a handful of counts. The chain couples TRBV5-6 to TRBJ1-5; 9 nucleotides match TRBD1. J gave up 2 bases and V 3 bases, and 9 bases lay outside the gene matches. This CDR3 has 17 residues. CDR1 is SGHDT, CDR2 YYEEEE, per germline. The DNA of the CDR3 is TGTGCCAGCAGCTCTAACAGGGGGCGGTTCGGCAATCAGCCCCAGCATTTT. It translates to CASSSNRGRFGNQPQHF.

This clonotype appeared a few times. CDR3 in amino acids: CASSLEAGVNYNEQFF. The CDR3 coding sequence is TGTGCCAGCAGCTTAGAGGCGGGAGTTAACTACAATGAGCAGTTCTTC. J is TRBJ2-1 and V is TRBV11-2, with 7 positions matching TRBD2. CDR3 length: 16 amino acids. CDR1 and CDR2 from the germline V gene are SGHAT and FQNNGV. V was pared by 0 bases and J by 3 bases, with 5 bases of the junction left unmatched.

The chain combines TRBV3-1 with TRBJ2-1; D is unclear. Trimming shortened V by 2 bases and J by 4 bases, and 12 bases separated the two germline ends. CDR1 LGHDT and CDR2 YNNKEL come from the germline V gene (reference sequence). The CDR3 is made up of 15 amino acids. The CDR3 reads CASSQTANSYNEQFF. CDR3 sequence (DNA): TGTGCCAGCAGCCAAACCGCTAACTCATACAATGAGCAGTTCTTC.

The chain links TRBV6-1 to TRBJ2-2; the match to TRBD1 covers 7 bases. Trimming cost V 7 bases and J 3 bases; bases outside gene matches: 5. The germline gives CDR1 MNHNS, CDR2 SASEGT. The CDR3 runs 14 residues. The CDR3 DNA is TGTGCCAGCAACCGGGACAGTTACACCGGGGAGCTGTTTTTT. This encodes CASNRDSYTGELFF.

CDR3 region: CSARDPGGATLNTEAFF. CDR3 sequence (DNA): TGCAGTGCTAGAGACCCCGGGGGAGCCACTTTGAACACTGAAGCTTTCTTT. The chain is built from TRBV20-1 and TRBJ1-1; weak D call: TRBD1 (5 bases). The CDR3 sequence is 17 residues long. Trimming stripped 0 bases from V and 0 bases from J, with 17 bases between. CDR1 DFQATT and CDR2 SNEGSKA come from the germline V gene (reference sequence).

This clonotype was found many times. The genes are TRBV6-1 and TRBJ1-2, with a weak D call TRBD1 (6 bases). The CDR3 has 14 amino acids. V lost 8 bases and J 0 bases, leaving 13 bases between the germline ends. From germline, CDR1 is MNHNS and CDR2 SASEGT. CDR3 DNA: TGTGCCAGCGCCGGGGGCAGAGCTAACTATGGCTACACCTTC. Encoded protein: CASAGGRANYGYTF.

The CDR3 here is CASSMGLADNEQFF. DNA for the CDR3: TGCGCCAGCAGCATGGGACTAGCGGACAATGAGCAGTTCTTC. The rearrangement uses TRBV5-1 and TRBJ2-1, with 11 bases aligning to TRBD2. The junction had 2 bases not matched to a gene; V was cut back by 4 bases and J by 5 bases. The germline V gene has CDR1 SGHRS and CDR2 YFSETQ. CDR3 length equals 14 residues. Full variable domain (outside the CDR3, taken from reference TRBV5-1 and TRBJ2-1): KAGVTQTPRYLIKTRGQQVTLSCSPISGHRSVSWYQQTPGQGLQFLFEYFSETQRNKGNFPGRFSGRQFSNSRSEMNVSTLELGDSALYLCASSMGLADNEQFFGPGTRLTVL.